The 10 T cell receptor beta chains below come from one sample, sequenced in a study of tumor-infiltrating lymphocytes in primary liver carcinoma (dated 2017 in TCRdb). Without any cell sorting, total RNA and DNA were extracted together from around 20-30 mg of bulk tissue using the AllPrep DNA/RNA mini kit. Sequenced using an Illumina HiSeq 2500. TCRbeta-specific cDNA was reverse-transcribed from around 0.45 ug total RNA using a constant-region primer and ProtoScript II reverse transcriptase. TCRbeta libraries were built with three nested multiplex PCR rounds, a slightly modified ARM-PCR procedure. Each of the first two PCR rounds ran for approximately 10 cycles and used multiplex TRBV1-TRBV30 forward primers together with a Cbeta reverse primer. TCRdb itself trimmed the public reads at Q25 with fastp, ran MiXCR and retained productive beta chains. Each CDR3 protein gets just one entry, which takes the most common genes and DNA from the rows behind it. The table for this sample lists 25,000 to 35,000 distinct CDR3 sequences; approximately 76% of them were counted only once. The ten largest clones take up around a third of the sample.

The material sequenced was liver tumor tissue from sampling region 3. The cell subset or site label for this specimen denotes: tumor region T3, left-lateral pole. The receptors stem from a woman aged 25 to 39 with primary liver carcinoma and hepatitis B virus infection.

The gene calls are TRBV5-4 and TRBJ2-3; 8 nucleotides agree with TRBD2. Germline values: CDR1 SGHNT, CDR2 YYREEE (reference sequence). J was trimmed by 3 bases and V by 6 bases; bases with no gene match: 18. The CDR3 runs to 18 residues. The CDR3: CASNNPVASGCRTDTQYF. In DNA form, the CDR3 reads TGTGCCAGCAATAACCCGGTGGCTAGCGGGTGTCGGACAGATACGCAGTATTTT.

Regarding this clonotype: Its ends do not fully match the called genes, so a read error is possible. CDR3 bases: TGTGCCATCAGCTCGACGACTAGCGGGAACCGCAATGAGCAGTTCTTC. Its translation is CAISSTTSGNRNEQFF. This chain links TRBV11-1 with TRBJ2-1; 11 bases are a match to TRBD2. From germline, CDR1 is SGHAT and CDR2 FQDESV (reference sequence). CDR3 length: 16 residues.

Comment on this clonotype: One end of the junction varies from germline; a read error may be responsible. J is TRBJ1-2 and V is TRBV11-2, with TRBD1 as a possible D gene (5 bases). Germline CDR1 SGHAT, CDR2 FQNNGV. The CDR3 extends over 13 amino acids. DNA for the CDR3: TGTACCAGCACTTTGGGGGGGGGTGGAGGCTACACCTTC. Translated: CTSTLGGGGGYTF. Based on the CDR3 plus reference TRBV11-2 and TRBJ1-2, the full variable domain is EAGVAQSPRYKIIEKRQSVAFWCNPISGHATLYWYQQILGQGPKLLIQFQNNGVVDDSQLPKDRFSAERLKGVDSTLKIQPAKLEDSAVYLCTSTLGGGGGYTFGSGTRLTVV.

Comment on this clonotype: The junction shows a germline mismatch at one end, possibly a read error. This rearrangement joins TRBV11-2 to TRBJ1-2; D is perhaps TRBD1 (6 bases). This CDR3 region has 13 residues. Germline CDR1 reads SGHAT; CDR2 reads FQNNGV. CDR3 in DNA: TGTGACAGCAGTTTGATAGGGGGCTATGGCTACACCTTC. This encodes CDSSLIGGYGYTF.

Of note for this clonotype: At one of its ends the junction is not consistent with the germline gene, which may arise from a read error. The chain is built from TRBV6-5 and TRBJ2-7; 7 nucleotides align to TRBD1. Germline V lookup: CDR1 MNHEY, CDR2 SVGAGI. The CDR3 runs 15 residues. The DNA of the CDR3 is TGTGCCAGCAGTTACGAGCACAGGGGCTCCTACGAGCAGTATTTC. This sequence encodes CASSYEHRGSYEQYF.

As for this clonotype: One junction end does not reproduce the germline sequence, and a read error may be involved. The chain carries TRBV4-2 and TRBJ2-1, with TRBD2 matching 7 bases. The germline CDR1 and CDR2 sequences are LGHNA and YNFKEQ. The CDR3 has 13 residues. DNA for the CDR3: TGTGCCAGCGGCGGGAGCTCATGTTCTGGGCAGTCCTTC. It codes for CASGGSSCSGQSF.

As regards this clonotype: A much more abundant neighbour one base away suggests this may be a read error. The V call is TRBV11-2, the J call TRBJ1-1; D remains unclear. This CDR3 contains 13 residues. CDR1 and CDR2 (germline): SGHAT, FQNNGV. This CDR3 is CASSLTKNTGAFF. In DNA, the CDR3 is TGTGCCAGCAGCTTAACAAAGAACACTGGAGCTTTCTTT.

In the case of this clonotype: The CDR3 carries no conserved terminal phenylalanine or tryptophan, so it likely arises from a read error. The chain employs TRBV4-1 and TRBJ1-6, with 7 bases lining up with TRBD1. CDR1 is MGHRA and CDR2 is YSYEKL in the germline V gene. This CDR3 is 16 amino acids long. The CDR3 spells CASSQDPTGNNSPLHS. For the CDR3, the DNA is TGTGCCAGCAGCCAAGACCCGACAGGGAATAATTCACCCCTCCACTCT.

Worth noting for this clonotype: Sequence at one end of the junction differs from germline and may be a read error. The chain joins TRBV11-2 to TRBJ2-1; D may be TRBD2 (6 bases). This CDR3 comprises 16 residues. Per the germline V gene, CDR1 is SGHAT and CDR2 is FQNNGV. In DNA, the CDR3 is TGTGACAGCAGCACCTCTCTAGCGCGTGGATACAATGAGCAGTTCTTC. Translated, it gives CDSSTSLARGYNEQFF.

Concerning this clonotype itself: A much larger clone sits a single nucleotide away, making a read error possible. The rearrangement links TRBV11-2 to TRBJ2-1, with unresolved D. Germline CDR1 reads SGHAT; CDR2 reads FQNNGV. CDR3 length equals 13 residues. CDR3 sequence reads: CASCLSWTKEQFF. The CDR3 DNA follows: TGTGCCAGCTGCTTATCATGGACCAAGGAGCAGTTCTTC.